This T cell receptor beta chain came from a study of T cell repertoires in cytomegalovirus infection. Note on this clonotype: The antigen is unknown.

Findings and limits, study-wide: Clonotype analysis showed dominance of the ex vivo response by HLA-C-restricted CMV-specific TCR beta clonotypes.

With 0 bases removed from V and 0 bases from J, the gap between germline ends came to 12 bases. The CDR3 has 17 residues. CDR1 and CDR2 (germline): SGHVS, FNYEAQ. A single record per CDR3 protein comes from TCRdb applying MiXCR to the reads. The sample includes nearly 450,000 distinct CDR3 sequences, roughly a third of them seen just once. The chain has TRBV7-6 and TRBJ2-1; no firm D call. This TCR was sampled from a human donor in good health (CMV status not recorded). Some clones in this sample may be carry-over from other donors' samples. The sequenced sample was PBMCs. In DNA, the CDR3 is TGTGCCAGCAGCTTAGCCGCCGCCCCGAGCTCCTACAATGAGCAGTTCTTC. Residues: CASSLAAAPSSYNEQFF.